A single sample gave rise to the 6 T cell receptor beta chains below, sequenced in a study of T cells in Graves' hyperthyroidism and ophthalmopathy. Amplified TCR beta CDR3 regions derived from RNA transcripts. With the HTBI primer set, the TCR CDR3 went through a first round of RT-PCR. TCRdb itself ran the multiplex PCR reads through MiXCR, one entry per CDR3 protein. The sample carries 100,000 to 140,000 distinct CDR3 sequences, about 16% recorded once. Sequences were obtained from blood. The receptors originated from a woman between 45 and 65 years old with Graves' hyperthyroidism.

This clonotype appeared many times. The chain is built from TRBV29-1 and TRBJ2-1; 11 nucleotides match TRBD2. The ends lost 4 bases at V and 4 bases at J; junction bases unmatched: 6. The CDR3 contains 15 residues. Germline V gene lookup returns CDR1 SQVTM and CDR2 ANQGSEA. In DNA form, the CDR3 reads TGCAGCGTTGTCCTAGCGGGAGGCCGGTACAATGAGCAGTTCTTC. This translates into CSVVLAGGRYNEQFF.

This clonotype appeared many times. The chain recombines TRBV3-1 with TRBJ1-3, with D tentatively TRBD1 (6 bases). This CDR3 is 16 amino acids long. Germline V gene sequence: CDR1 LGHDT, CDR2 YNNKEL (reference sequence). V gave up 1 base and J gave up 2 bases, with 12 bases separating them. In DNA form, the CDR3 reads TGTGCCAGCAGCCAAGGCGGGGGGGCTGCTGGAAACACCATATATTTT. This gives the protein CASSQGGGAAGNTIYF.

This clonotype showed up many times. The chain couples TRBV11-2 to TRBJ1-4, with D hard to call. V gave up 5 bases and J gave up 0 bases, with 10 bases separating them. This CDR3 comprises 15 residues. Germline lookup yields CDR1 SGHAT and CDR2 FQNNGV. The CDR3 region is CASSPARATNEKLFF. The CDR3 nucleotides read TGTGCCAGCAGCCCCGCGAGGGCAACTAATGAAAAACTGTTTTTT.

This clonotype came up a few times. The chain is built from TRBV5-1 and TRBJ1-2; TRBD1 is a possible D gene (6 bases). CDR3 length equals 16 residues. Per germline, CDR1 SGHRS and CDR2 YFSETQ. V was pared by 0 bases and J by 4 bases, with 16 bases between. The CDR3 is CASSLAGGARSYGYTF. In DNA, the CDR3 is TGCGCCAGCAGCTTGGCCGGGGGGGCGCGGAGCTATGGCTACACCTTC.

In its sample, this clonotype was seen many times. CDR3 coding DNA: TGTGCCAGCAGTGAAAGTGAAGGCCGCCGCTACAATGAGCAGTTCTTC. Its protein is CASSESEGRRYNEQFF. The rearrangement uses TRBV6-1 and TRBJ2-1; D ambiguous. The CDR3 is made up of 16 amino acids. Looked up from germline, CDR1 is MNHNS and CDR2 is SASEGT. V shed 2 bases and J shed 3 bases, with 14 bases lying between them.

This clonotype has a count of ten or more. The chain recombines TRBV12-3 or TRBV12-4 with TRBJ1-5, with D possibly matching TRBD1 (5 bases). This CDR3 has 16 residues. V was shortened by 7 bases and J by 5 bases, with 21 bases between the two germline ends. The CDR3, as DNA: TGTGCCAGCACCATCACTCGGGGGATGGGGGATCAGCCCCAGCATTTT. Its protein product is CASTITRGMGDQPQHF.